This T cell receptor (beta chain) was sequenced during a study of cytomegalovirus exposure and HLA in healthy donors. Across the study: The roughly 100 million unique TCR beta sequences, from about 190 million T cells, were found by an earlier analysis.

The germline V gene has CDR1 MGHDK and CDR2 SYGVNS. This CDR3 is built from 13 residues. With 2 bases removed from V and 10 bases from J, the gap between germline ends came to 14 bases. 13 Jbeta primers and 60 Vbeta primers were used for the PCR. Source study methods: Later, 65 million to 85 million unique TCR beta chains were counted in an analysis, and approximately 9.9 million of them were shared. The table came from immunoSEQ multiplex PCR; TCRdb's copy has only in-frame clones and leaves some out. V, J and clone size are those of that table, while D and trimming were read from the DNA. Seen here are some 90,000 clones, around three fifths observed once, and the top ten hold about 6.3%. To note about this clone: Its cognate antigen is unknown.

Findings and caveats of the study: Later work found most CMV-associated TCR beta chains apparently HLA-restricted.

The receptor was isolated from a boy younger than 18 in good health and CMV-seropositive. J is TRBJ1-1 and V is TRBV25-1; the D gene is possibly TRBD1 (6 bases). Source material: PBMCs. The CDR3 DNA reads as TGTGCCAGCAGTGAACAGGGGAGGGAAGGAGCTTTCTTT. The encoded protein is CASSEQGREGAFF.